The 28 T cell receptor beta chains listed next were all sequenced from one sample in a study of T cells in Graves' hyperthyroidism and ophthalmopathy. Amplification of TCR beta CDR3 regions used RNA as the template. First-round RT-PCR targeting the TCR CDR3 was performed with the HTBI primer set. TCRdb itself ran the multiplex PCR reads through MiXCR, one entry per CDR3 protein. The table shows approximately 370,000 distinct CDR3 sequences, with under 15% occurring only once. Sequences were obtained from blood. Receptors originate from a woman aged 25 to 39 with Graves' hyperthyroidism.

V is TRBV2 and J is TRBJ1-3; no definite D call. V dropped 4 bases and J dropped 4 bases, with 11 bases sitting between them. The CDR3 extends over 14 amino acids. CDR1 is SNHLY, CDR2 FYNNEI, per germline. CDR3 amino acids: CASSVQVSGNTIYF. The CDR3 DNA is TGTGCCAGCAGTGTGCAGGTCTCCGGAAACACCATATATTTT.

This clonotype was found many times. The genes are TRBV11-2 and TRBJ2-1, with 9 bases fitting TRBD2. CDR1 is SGHAT and CDR2 is FQNNGV in the germline V gene. The CDR3 totals 16 residues. After removal of 1 base from V and 9 bases from J, the junction contained 10 bases not matched to a gene. Here the CDR3 DNA reads TGTGCCAGCAGCTTAGTATTAGCGGGAGTTAAGGGTGAGCAGTTCTTC. This sequence encodes CASSLVLAGVKGEQFF.

This clonotype was picked up many times. The rearrangement joins TRBV6-1 to TRBJ2-1; 9 bases are shared with TRBD2. Germline-derived CDR1 and CDR2 are MNHNS and SASEGT. The CDR3 spans 12 residues. The junction had 1 base not matched to a gene; V was cut back by 6 bases and J by 7 bases. The CDR3 DNA reads TGTGCCAGCAGAACTAGCGGGAATGAGCAGTTCTTC. It specifies CASRTSGNEQFF.

This clonotype was picked up many times. The gene calls are TRBV28 and TRBJ2-2; the D is unclear. The germline CDR1 and CDR2 sequences are MDHEN and SYDVKM. CDR3 length: 13 amino acids. The ends were cut back, 5 bases at V and 4 bases at J, with 8 bases in the middle. The CDR3 reads CASSLTSTGELFF. The CDR3 DNA reads as TGTGCCAGCAGTCTGACAAGCACCGGGGAGCTGTTTTTT. Looking up the rest from reference TRBV28 and TRBJ2-2 gives the full variable domain: DVKVTQSSRYLVKRTGEKVFLECVQDMDHENMFWYRQDPGLGLRLIYFSYDVKMKEKGDIPEGYSVSREKKERFSLILESASTNQTSMYLCASSLTSTGELFFGEGSRLTVL.

This clonotype appeared a single time. CDR3 in DNA: TGTGCCAGCAGTTCGGGACAGGGACACGAAAAACTGTTTTTT. It specifies CASSSGQGHEKLFF. The chain couples TRBV28 to TRBJ1-4, with TRBD1 matching 9 bases. This CDR3 spans 14 amino acids. Germline values: CDR1 MDHEN, CDR2 SYDVKM. J was trimmed by 8 bases and V by 4 bases; bases with no gene match: 5.

A word on this clonotype: A much larger clone differs by one base, so this may be a read error. The chain employs TRBV5-1 and TRBJ2-1; 8 positions match TRBD2. Losses at the gene ends were 0 bases for V and 7 bases for J; bases not matched to a gene: 3. CDR3 length equals 14 residues. Germline V lookup: CDR1 SGHRS, CDR2 YFSETQ. CDR3 sequence (DNA): TGCGCCAGCAGCTTGGTGACTAGCGCAAATGAGCAGTTCTTC. Protein: CASSLVTSANEQFF.

This clonotype was seen a few times. The chain carries TRBV5-6 and TRBJ2-7, with a weak D call TRBD1 (6 bases). The germline V and J ends were trimmed by 4 bases and 3 bases, with 14 bases remaining between them. The germline gives CDR1 SGHDT, CDR2 YYEEEE. This CDR3 contains 14 residues. This chain's CDR3 is CASSRDTISYEQYF. CDR3 bases: TGTGCCAGCAGCCGGGACACAATAAGCTACGAGCAGTACTTC.

The table lists this clonotype with a few counts. The CDR3 nucleotides read TGCGCCAGCAGCTTGGTACGACAGAACACCGGGGAGCTGTTTTTT. This encodes CASSLVRQNTGELFF. This rearrangement joins TRBV5-1 to TRBJ2-2; no clear D. Germline lookup yields CDR1 SGHRS and CDR2 YFSETQ. The CDR3 loop spans 15 amino acids. Trimming shortened V by 0 bases and J by 1 base, and 7 bases separated the two germline ends. Supplemented by reference TRBV5-1 and TRBJ2-2, the full variable domain reads KAGVTQTPRYLIKTRGQQVTLSCSPISGHRSVSWYQQTPGQGLQFLFEYFSETQRNKGNFPGRFSGRQFSNSRSEMNVSTLELGDSALYLCASSLVRQNTGELFFGEGSRLTVL.

This clonotype was recorded at least ten times. The chain joins TRBV12-3 or TRBV12-4 to TRBJ1-6, with no clear D. The CDR3 totals 14 residues. V lost 5 bases and J 8 bases, leaving 13 bases between the germline ends. Here the CDR3 DNA reads TGTGCCAGCAGTCCGACACCAGGAGATTCACCCCTCCACTTT. It translates to CASSPTPGDSPLHF.

V gene TRBV5-5 combines with J gene TRBJ2-7, with TRBD1 identical over 8 bases. The germline CDR1 and CDR2 sequences are SGHKS and YYEKEE (reference sequence). The CDR3 is 15 amino acids. Germline trimming cut 2 bases from V and 5 bases from J; bases unmatched to any gene: 9. CDR3 loop: CASSFQGARGDEQYF. CDR3 bases: TGTGCCAGCAGCTTTCAGGGGGCGCGGGGAGACGAGCAGTACTTC.

V and J are TRBV5-1 and TRBJ2-3, with 13 bases identical to TRBD2. The CDR3 extends over 17 amino acids. V shed 0 bases and J 4 bases; nucleotides not matched to a gene: 5. Per the germline V gene, CDR1 is SGHRS and CDR2 is YFSETQ. In DNA form, the CDR3 reads TGCGCCAGCAGCTTGGAACCGGGACTAGCGGGACCAGATACGCAGTATTTT. Translated, it gives CASSLEPGLAGPDTQYF.

This clonotype came up many times. The rearrangement uses TRBV7-2 and TRBJ1-2; the D is unclear. Germline values: CDR1 SGHTA, CDR2 FQGNSA. V shed 6 bases and J shed 3 bases, with 8 bases lying between them. This CDR3 comprises 12 residues. CDR3 loop: CASSQRDYGYTF. In DNA, the CDR3 is TGTGCCAGCAGTCAGCGTGACTATGGCTACACCTTC.

This clonotype was picked up many times. The chain employs TRBV28 and TRBJ2-1, with 16 positions matching TRBD2. After removal of 6 bases from V and 8 bases from J, the junction contained 16 bases not matched to a gene. This CDR3 contains 19 residues. Per the germline V gene, CDR1 is MDHEN and CDR2 is SYDVKM. In nucleotides, the CDR3 is TGTGCCAGCAGGGAAACGGGACTAGCGGGAGGGCCCTCCGCCTATGAGCAGTTCTTC. Encoded protein: CASRETGLAGGPSAYEQFF.

This clonotype was counted at least ten times. This chain links TRBV5-1 with TRBJ2-1, with TRBD2 matching 8 bases. CDR3 size: 14 residues. The germline CDR1 and CDR2 sequences are SGHRS and YFSETQ. Trimming cost V 4 bases and J 5 bases; bases outside gene matches: 5. In nucleotides, the CDR3 is TGCGCCAGCAGCCCTAGCGGGTTCAACAATGAGCAGTTCTTC. Translation: CASSPSGFNNEQFF.

The rearrangement links TRBV20-1 to TRBJ2-1; D is unclear. TRBJ2-7 matches the DNA end more closely, so the J call is doubtful. The CDR3 spans 15 residues. From germline, CDR1 is DFQATT and CDR2 SNEGSKA (reference sequence). Here the CDR3 DNA reads TGCAGTGCTAGAACTCCGGAAAGCTCCTACAATGAGCAGTACTTC. Translation gives CSARTPESSYNEQYF.

This clonotype showed up many times. This chain links TRBV28 with TRBJ1-1, with D possibly being TRBD1 (5 bases). The CDR3 spans 14 residues. The germline gives CDR1 MDHEN, CDR2 SYDVKM. The V end was cut by 7 bases, the J end by 1 base, with 13 bases between. The CDR3 DNA is TGTGCCAGCAACTGGGGGGTCTCGAACACTGAAGCTTTCTTT. The encoded protein is CASNWGVSNTEAFF. Full variable domain (outside the CDR3, taken from reference TRBV28 and TRBJ1-1): DVKVTQSSRYLVKRTGEKVFLECVQDMDHENMFWYRQDPGLGLRLIYFSYDVKMKEKGDIPEGYSVSREKKERFSLILESASTNQTSMYLCASNWGVSNTEAFFGQGTRLTVV.

This clonotype has ten or more counts. The rearrangement links TRBV2 to TRBJ1-5, with TRBD1 matching over 8 bases. Germline lookup yields CDR1 SNHLY and CDR2 FYNNEI. This CDR3 is built from 15 residues. Unmatched junction bases numbered 8, after V lost 5 bases and J lost 5 bases. The CDR3 DNA is TGTGCCAGCAGTTATACCGGGACAGGAGATCAGCCCCAGCATTTT. It is translated as CASSYTGTGDQPQHF.

This clonotype was found many times. The J gene is TRBJ1-1, the V gene TRBV7-9, with D unresolved. Trimming shortened V by 1 base and J by 3 bases, and 15 bases separated the two germline ends. The CDR3 contains 16 residues. Germline CDR1 reads SEHNR; CDR2 reads FQNEAQ (reference sequence). The CDR3 DNA sequence: TGTGCCAGCAGCTTAGTATATGGCCCCCGCCACACTGAAGCTTTCTTT. Its protein is CASSLVYGPRHTEAFF.

In this sample, this clonotype turned up many times. The J gene is TRBJ2-3, the V gene TRBV7-8, with a weak D call TRBD2 (5 bases). The CDR3 has 16 amino acids. The ends were cut back, 5 bases at V and 4 bases at J, with 19 bases in the middle. Germline V gives CDR1 SGHVS, CDR2 FQNEAQ. CDR3 in amino acids: CASSAALPGGSDTQYF. CDR3 nucleotides: TGTGCCAGCAGCGCCGCTCTTCCCGGAGGCTCAGATACGCAGTATTTT.

This chain connects TRBV27 to TRBJ2-3; 7 bases are shared with TRBD2. The length of the CDR3 is 14 residues. CDR1 is MNHEY and CDR2 is SMNVEV in the germline V gene (reference sequence). V lost 8 bases and J lost 5; bases outside the gene matches: 10. In nucleotides, the CDR3 is TGTGCCAGCCTAGGGCTAGCGGTAGGAGATACGCAGTATTTT. As protein: CASLGLAVGDTQYF.

The sample holds many counts of this clonotype. V usage is TRBV24-1 and J usage is TRBJ1-5; unclear D gene. Trimming cost V 5 bases and J 0 bases, with 7 bases left between them. The CDR3 sequence is 14 residues long. Per the germline V gene, CDR1 is KGHDR and CDR2 is SFDVKD. The CDR3 protein is CATSGWASNQPQHF. DNA for the CDR3: TGTGCCACCAGTGGGTGGGCTAGCAATCAGCCCCAGCATTTT.

The V and J genes are TRBV6-5 and TRBJ2-5; perhaps D is TRBD1 or TRBD2 (6 bases each). Germline loops: CDR1 MNHEY, CDR2 SVGAGI. The CDR3 covers 15 residues. V shed 0 bases and J shed 4 bases, with 12 bases lying between them. This CDR3 is CASSYSGGLGETQYF. The CDR3 bases are TGTGCCAGCAGTTACTCGGGGGGCTTAGGAGAGACCCAGTACTTC.

As concerns this clonotype: It is likely a read error, because the conserved phenylalanine at the end of the CDR3 is missing. V is TRBV6-1 and J is TRBJ2-7; D possibly corresponds to TRBD2 (6 bases). Per the germline V gene, CDR1 is MNHNS and CDR2 is SASEGT. V lost 6 bases and J 1 base, leaving 13 bases between the germline ends. CDR3 length: 14 residues. The CDR3 nucleotides read TGTGCCAGCAGGACCGGGACTGGATCCTACGAGCAGTACTTA. It specifies CASRTGTGSYEQYL.

This clonotype has at least ten counts. The CDR3 DNA follows: TGCAGTGCTAGCCTGGAAAGGGTGTGGAACACTGAAGCTTTCTTT. Translation gives CSASLERVWNTEAFF. J is TRBJ1-1 and V is TRBV20-1, with D hard to call. The CDR3 totals 15 residues. Trimming left V 3 bases short and J 1 base short, with 15 bases between. Germline V lookup: CDR1 DFQATT, CDR2 SNEGSKA (reference sequence).

This clonotype was counted between two and nine times. The chain recombines TRBV12-5 with TRBJ1-2; TRBD1 matches at 9 bases. J was trimmed by 4 bases and V by 6 bases; bases with no gene match: 9. Germline V gene sequence: CDR1 LGHNT, CDR2 FRNRAP. The CDR3 extends over 15 amino acids. CDR3 in amino acids: CASGPGTGRPYGYTF. CDR3 sequence (DNA): TGTGCTAGTGGCCCCGGGACAGGGCGCCCCTATGGCTACACCTTC.

V usage is TRBV11-2 and J usage is TRBJ1-4, with D tentatively TRBD1 (6 bases). CDR1 and CDR2 (germline): SGHAT, FQNNGV. This CDR3 contains 14 residues. Trimming took off 1 base at V and 7 bases at J, with 10 bases between the two ends. The CDR3 loop reads CASSLGSGAEKLFF. The CDR3 DNA is TGTGCCAGCAGCTTAGGGTCAGGGGCTGAAAAACTGTTTTTT.

The table lists this clonotype with a few counts. The chain combines TRBV18 with TRBJ1-1; possibly TRBD1 for D (6 bases). CDR3 size: 16 residues. Germline CDR1 and CDR2: KGHSH and LQKENI. The V and J ends lost 2 bases and 2 bases respectively, with 15 bases between them. The CDR3 reads CASSPSGAGGNTEAFF. Written as DNA, the CDR3 is TGTGCCAGCTCACCAAGTGGGGCGGGGGGCAACACTGAAGCTTTCTTT.

This clonotype was detected many times. Sequence at one end of the junction differs from germline and may be a read error. The gene calls are TRBV30 and TRBJ2-5; D could derive from TRBD1 or TRBD2 (5 bases each). Germline values: CDR1 GTSNPN, CDR2 SVGIG (reference sequence). The CDR3 covers 15 residues. CDR3 DNA sequence: TGTGCCTGGACGGAACCGGGACGAGGGCAAGGGACCCAGTACTTC. Translating gives CAWTEPGRGQGTQYF.